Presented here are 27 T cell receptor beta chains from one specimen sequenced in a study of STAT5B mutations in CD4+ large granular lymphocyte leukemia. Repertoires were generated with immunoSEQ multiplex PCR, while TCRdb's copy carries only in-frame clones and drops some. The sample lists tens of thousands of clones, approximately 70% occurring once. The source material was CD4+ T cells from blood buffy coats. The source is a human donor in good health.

CDR3 coding DNA: TGTGCCAGCAGCTTGGGTACCCATGAGACCCAGTACTTC. Its protein product is CASSLGTHETQYF. The chain recombines TRBV5-5 with TRBJ2-5, with D unresolved. The CDR3 totals 13 residues. The ends were cut back, 0 bases at V and 5 bases at J, with 8 bases in the middle. Germline values: CDR1 SGHKS, CDR2 YYEKEE (reference sequence).

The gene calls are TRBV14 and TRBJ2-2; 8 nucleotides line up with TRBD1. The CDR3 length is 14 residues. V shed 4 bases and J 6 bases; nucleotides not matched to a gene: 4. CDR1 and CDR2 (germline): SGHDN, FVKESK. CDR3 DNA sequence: TGTGCCAGCAGCCTACTACAGGGGGCCGGGGAGCTGTTTTTT. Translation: CASSLLQGAGELFF.

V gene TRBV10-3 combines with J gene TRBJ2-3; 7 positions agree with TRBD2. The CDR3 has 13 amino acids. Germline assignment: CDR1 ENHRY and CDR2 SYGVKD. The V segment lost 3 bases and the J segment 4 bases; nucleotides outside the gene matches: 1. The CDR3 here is CAISDGGADTQYF. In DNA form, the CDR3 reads TGTGCCATCAGTGATGGGGGGGCAGATACGCAGTATTTT.

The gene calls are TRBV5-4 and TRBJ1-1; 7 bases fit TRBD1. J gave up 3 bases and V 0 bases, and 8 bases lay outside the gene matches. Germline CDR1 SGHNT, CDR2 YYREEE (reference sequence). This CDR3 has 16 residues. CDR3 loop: CASSLDRGRQDTEAFF. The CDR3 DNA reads TGTGCCAGCAGCTTGGACAGGGGCCGACAAGACACTGAAGCTTTCTTT.

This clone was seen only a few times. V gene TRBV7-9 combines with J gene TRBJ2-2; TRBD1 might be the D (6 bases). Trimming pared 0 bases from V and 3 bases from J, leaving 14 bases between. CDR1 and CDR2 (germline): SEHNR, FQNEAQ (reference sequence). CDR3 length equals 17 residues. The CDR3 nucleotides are TGTGCCAGCAGCTTAGCGGACCTATACAGGGACACCGGGGAGCTGTTTTTT. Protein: CASSLADLYRDTGELFF.

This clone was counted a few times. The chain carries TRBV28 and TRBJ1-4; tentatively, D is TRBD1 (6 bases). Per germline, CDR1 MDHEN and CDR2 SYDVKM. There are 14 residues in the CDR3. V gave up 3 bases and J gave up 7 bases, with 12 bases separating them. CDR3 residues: CASSFADRSEKLFF. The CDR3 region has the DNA TGTGCCAGCAGTTTCGCAGACAGGAGTGAAAAACTGTTTTTT.

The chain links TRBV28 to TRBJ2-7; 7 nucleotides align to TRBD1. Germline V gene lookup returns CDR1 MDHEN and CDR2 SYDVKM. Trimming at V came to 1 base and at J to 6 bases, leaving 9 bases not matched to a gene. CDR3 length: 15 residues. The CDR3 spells CASSLSGQGVSEQYV. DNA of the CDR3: TGTGCCAGCAGTTTATCGGGCCAGGGGGTGTCCGAGCAGTACGTC.

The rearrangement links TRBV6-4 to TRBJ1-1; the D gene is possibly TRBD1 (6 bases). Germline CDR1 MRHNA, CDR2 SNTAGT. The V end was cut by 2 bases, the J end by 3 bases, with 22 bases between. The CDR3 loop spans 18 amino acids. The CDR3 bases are TGTGCCAGCAGTGACCCAAAGCCCCACAGGGTAGGTGACACTGAAGCTTTCTTT. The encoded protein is CASSDPKPHRVGDTEAFF.

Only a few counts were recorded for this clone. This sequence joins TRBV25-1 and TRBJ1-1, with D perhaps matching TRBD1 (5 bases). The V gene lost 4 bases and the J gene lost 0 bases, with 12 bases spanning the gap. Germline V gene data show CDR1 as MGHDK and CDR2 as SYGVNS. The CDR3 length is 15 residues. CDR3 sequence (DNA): TGTGCCAGCAGTGCTGACAGACCAGTGAACACTGAAGCTTTCTTT. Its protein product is CASSADRPVNTEAFF. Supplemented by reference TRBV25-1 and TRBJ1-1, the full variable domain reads EADIYQTPRYLVIGTGKKITLECSQTMGHDKMYWYQQDPGMELHLIHYSYGVNSTEKGDLSSESTVSRIRTEHFPLTLESARPSHTSQYLCASSADRPVNTEAFFGQGTRLTVV.

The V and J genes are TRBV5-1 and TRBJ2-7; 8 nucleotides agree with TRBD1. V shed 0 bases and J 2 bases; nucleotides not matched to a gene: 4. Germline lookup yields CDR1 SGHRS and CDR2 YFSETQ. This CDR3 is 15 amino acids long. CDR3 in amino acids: CASSLDGQGPYEQYF. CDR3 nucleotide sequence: TGCGCCAGCAGCTTGGACGGACAGGGTCCCTACGAGCAGTACTTC.

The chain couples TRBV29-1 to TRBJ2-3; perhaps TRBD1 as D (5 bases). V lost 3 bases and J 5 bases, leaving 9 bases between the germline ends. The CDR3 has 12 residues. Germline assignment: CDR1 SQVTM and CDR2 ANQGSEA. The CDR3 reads CSVEVGQDTQYF. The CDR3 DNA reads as TGCAGCGTTGAGGTGGGGCAAGATACGCAGTATTTT.

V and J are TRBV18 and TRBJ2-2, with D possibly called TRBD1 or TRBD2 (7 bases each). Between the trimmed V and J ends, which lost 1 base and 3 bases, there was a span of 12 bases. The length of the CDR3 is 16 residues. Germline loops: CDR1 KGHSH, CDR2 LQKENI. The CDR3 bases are TGTGCCAGCTCACCACGGGAGGGGGCCGACACCGGGGAGCTGTTTTTT. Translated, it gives CASSPREGADTGELFF.

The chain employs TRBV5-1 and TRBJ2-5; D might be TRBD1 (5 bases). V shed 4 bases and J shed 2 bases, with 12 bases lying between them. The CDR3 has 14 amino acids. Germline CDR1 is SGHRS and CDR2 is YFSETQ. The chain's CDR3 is CASSIQTAQETQYF. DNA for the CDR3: TGCGCCAGCAGCATACAGACAGCACAAGAGACCCAGTACTTC.

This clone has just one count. CDR3 DNA: TGTGCCAGCAGTGAGGCGGAGGGGATAGAGACCCAGTACTTC. Protein: CASSEAEGIETQYF. The V gene is TRBV6-1, the J gene TRBJ2-5; D is possibly TRBD2 (6 bases). Trimming removed 3 bases at V and 4 bases at J, with 12 bases between. The CDR3 totals 14 residues. Germline-derived CDR1 and CDR2 are MNHNS and SASEGT.

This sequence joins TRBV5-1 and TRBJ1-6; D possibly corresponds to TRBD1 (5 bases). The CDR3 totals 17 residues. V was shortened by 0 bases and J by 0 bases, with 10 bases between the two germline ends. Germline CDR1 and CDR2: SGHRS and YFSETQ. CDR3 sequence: CASSLGQQSSYNSPLHF. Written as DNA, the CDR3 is TGCGCCAGCAGCTTGGGACAGCAGAGCTCCTATAATTCACCCCTCCACTTT.

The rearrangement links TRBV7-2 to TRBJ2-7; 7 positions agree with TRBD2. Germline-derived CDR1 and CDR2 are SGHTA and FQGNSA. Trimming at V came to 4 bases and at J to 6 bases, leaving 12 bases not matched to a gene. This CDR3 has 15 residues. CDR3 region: CASSSRLAAHAEQYV. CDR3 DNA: TGTGCCAGCAGCTCGCGACTAGCCGCTCATGCCGAGCAGTACGTC.

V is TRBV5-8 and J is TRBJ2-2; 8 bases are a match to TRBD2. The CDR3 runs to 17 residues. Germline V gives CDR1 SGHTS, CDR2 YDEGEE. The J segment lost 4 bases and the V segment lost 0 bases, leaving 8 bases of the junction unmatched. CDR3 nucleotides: TGTGCCAGCAGCTTGGCCGGGACTAGTAGGGTCACCGGGGAGCTGTTTTTT. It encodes CASSLAGTSRVTGELFF.

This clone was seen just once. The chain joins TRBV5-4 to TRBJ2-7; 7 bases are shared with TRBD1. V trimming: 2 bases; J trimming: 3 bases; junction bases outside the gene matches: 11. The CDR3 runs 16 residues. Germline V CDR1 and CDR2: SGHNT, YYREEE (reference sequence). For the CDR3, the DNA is TGTGCCAGCAGCTTAGACAGGGAGAGGGCTAACTACGAGCAGTACTTC. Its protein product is CASSLDRERANYEQYF.

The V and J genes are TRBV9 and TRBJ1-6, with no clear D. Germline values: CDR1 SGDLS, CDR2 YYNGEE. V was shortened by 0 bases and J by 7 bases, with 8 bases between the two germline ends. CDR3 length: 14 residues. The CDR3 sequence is CASSVGGWNSPLHF. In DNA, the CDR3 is TGTGCCAGCAGCGTAGGGGGTTGGAATTCACCCCTCCACTTT.

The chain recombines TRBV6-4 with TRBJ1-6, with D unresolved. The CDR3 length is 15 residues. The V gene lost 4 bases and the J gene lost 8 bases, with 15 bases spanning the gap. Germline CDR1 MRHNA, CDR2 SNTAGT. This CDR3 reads CASSALFGEDSPLHF. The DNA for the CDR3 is TGTGCCAGCAGTGCGCTCTTTGGGGAAGATTCACCCCTCCACTTT.

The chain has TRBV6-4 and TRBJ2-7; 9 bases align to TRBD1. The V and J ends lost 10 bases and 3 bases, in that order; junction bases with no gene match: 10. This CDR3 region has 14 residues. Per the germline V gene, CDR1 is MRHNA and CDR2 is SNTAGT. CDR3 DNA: TGTGCCATCCAGGGAGGGACAGGGAACTACGAGCAGTACGTC. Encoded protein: CAIQGGTGNYEQYV.

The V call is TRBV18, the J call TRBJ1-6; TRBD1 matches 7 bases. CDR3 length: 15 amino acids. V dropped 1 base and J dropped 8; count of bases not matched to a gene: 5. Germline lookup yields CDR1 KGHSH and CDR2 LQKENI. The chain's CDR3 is CASSPRSRGDSPLHF. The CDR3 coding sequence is TGTGCCAGCTCACCACGGAGCAGGGGGGATTCACCCCTCCACTTT. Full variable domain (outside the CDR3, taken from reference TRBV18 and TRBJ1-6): NAGVMQNPRHLVRRRGQEARLRCSPMKGHSHVYWYRQLPEEGLKFMVYLQKENIIDESGMPKERFSAEFPKEGPSILRIQQVVRGDSAAYFCASSPRSRGDSPLHFGNGTRLTVT.

As DNA, the CDR3 is TGTGCCAGAAGCTGGGGGGTCGAGCAGTACGTC. Protein: CARSWGVEQYV. The rearrangement joins TRBV5-3 to TRBJ2-7, with D possibly TRBD2 on 6 matching bases. TRBV5-3 is annotated as an ORF whose role is uncertain. The V end lost 3 bases, the J end lost 6 bases, and 7 bases lay between the germline ends. The CDR3 runs to 11 residues.

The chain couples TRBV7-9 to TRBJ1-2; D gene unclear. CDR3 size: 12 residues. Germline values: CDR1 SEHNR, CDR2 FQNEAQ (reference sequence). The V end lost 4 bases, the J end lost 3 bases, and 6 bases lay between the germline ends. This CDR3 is CASSYGDYGYTF. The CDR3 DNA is TGTGCCAGCAGCTATGGGGACTATGGCTACACCTTC.

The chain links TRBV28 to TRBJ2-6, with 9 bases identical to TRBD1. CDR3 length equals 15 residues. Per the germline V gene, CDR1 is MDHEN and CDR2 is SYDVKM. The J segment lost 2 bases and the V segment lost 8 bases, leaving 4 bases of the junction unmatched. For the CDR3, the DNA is TGTGCCAGCCAAACAGGGGGCGCTGGGGCCAACGTCCTGACTTTC. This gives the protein CASQTGGAGANVLTF.

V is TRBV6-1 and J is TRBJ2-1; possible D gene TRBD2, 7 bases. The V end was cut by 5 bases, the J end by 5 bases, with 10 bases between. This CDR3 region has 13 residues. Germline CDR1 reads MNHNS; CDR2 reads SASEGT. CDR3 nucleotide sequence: TGTGCCAGCAGTCGGGGGGCCCACAATGAGCAGTTCTTC. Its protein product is CASSRGAHNEQFF.

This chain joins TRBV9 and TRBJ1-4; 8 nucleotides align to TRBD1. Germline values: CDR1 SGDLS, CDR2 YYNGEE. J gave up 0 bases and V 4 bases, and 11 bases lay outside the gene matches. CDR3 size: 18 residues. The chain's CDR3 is CASSPKDRDVATNEKLFF. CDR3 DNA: TGTGCCAGCAGCCCAAAGGACAGGGACGTTGCAACTAATGAAAAACTGTTTTTT.